This T cell receptor (beta chain) was observed in a study of blood T cell repertoires in COVID-19. Across the study: T cells, B-cell-depleted T cells, or PBMCs supplied cDNA or gDNA.

CDR1 is SGHTA and CDR2 is FQGTGA in the germline V gene. Trimming pared 2 bases from V and 10 bases from J, leaving 12 bases between. CDR3 length equals 13 residues. Recovered participants had two consecutive negative NP/OP PCR tests, healthcare professional clearance, or symptom resolution. Sequencing used immunoSEQ multiplex PCR; TCRdb keeps in-frame clones, though not all of them. This table has more than 200,000 clones, roughly 91% appearing once. Sequenced input: PBMCs or T cells enriched from blood (not recorded which). This TCR was sampled from a woman aged 25 to 45 who had recovered from COVID-19. J is TRBJ2-1 and V is TRBV7-3, with D perhaps TRBD1 (6 bases). The CDR3 region has the DNA TGTGCCAGCAGCTTAGGGGTTGGGACAGAGCAGTTCTTC. Translating it yields CASSLGVGTEQFF.